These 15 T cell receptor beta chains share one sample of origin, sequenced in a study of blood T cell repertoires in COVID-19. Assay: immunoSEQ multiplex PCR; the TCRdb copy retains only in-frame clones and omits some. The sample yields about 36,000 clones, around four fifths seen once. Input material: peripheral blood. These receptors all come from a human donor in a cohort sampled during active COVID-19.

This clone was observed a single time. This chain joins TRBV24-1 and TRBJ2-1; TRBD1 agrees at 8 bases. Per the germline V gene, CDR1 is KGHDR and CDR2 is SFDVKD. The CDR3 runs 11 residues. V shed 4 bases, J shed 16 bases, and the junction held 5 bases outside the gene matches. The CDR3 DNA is TGTGCCACCAGTGACATGGGACAGGAATTCTTC. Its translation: CATSDMGQEFF.

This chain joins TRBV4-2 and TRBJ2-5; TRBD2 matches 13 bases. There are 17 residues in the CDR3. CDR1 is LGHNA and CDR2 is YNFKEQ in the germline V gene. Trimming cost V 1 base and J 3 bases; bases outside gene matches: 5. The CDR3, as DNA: TGTGCCAGCAGCCAAGTGACCGGGACTAGCGGGGAAGAGACCCAGTACTTC. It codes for CASSQVTGTSGEETQYF.

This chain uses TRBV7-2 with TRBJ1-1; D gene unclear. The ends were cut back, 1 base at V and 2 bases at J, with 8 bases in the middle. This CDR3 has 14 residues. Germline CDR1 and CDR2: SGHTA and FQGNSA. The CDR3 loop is CASSLVPDNTEAFF. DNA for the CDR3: TGTGCCAGCAGCTTAGTTCCAGATAACACTGAAGCTTTCTTT.

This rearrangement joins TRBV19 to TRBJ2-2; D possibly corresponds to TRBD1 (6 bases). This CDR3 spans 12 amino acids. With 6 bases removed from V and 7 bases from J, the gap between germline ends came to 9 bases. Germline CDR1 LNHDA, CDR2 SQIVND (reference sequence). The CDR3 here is CASRQGVGELFF. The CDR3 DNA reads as TGTGCCAGTAGACAGGGTGTCGGGGAGCTGTTTTTT.

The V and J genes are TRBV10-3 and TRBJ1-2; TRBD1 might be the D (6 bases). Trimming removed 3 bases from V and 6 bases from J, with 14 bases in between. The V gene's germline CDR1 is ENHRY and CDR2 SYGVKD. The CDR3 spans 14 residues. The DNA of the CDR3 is TGTGCCATCAGTGACTCAACAGCAGGGGATGGCTACACCTTC. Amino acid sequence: CAISDSTAGDGYTF.

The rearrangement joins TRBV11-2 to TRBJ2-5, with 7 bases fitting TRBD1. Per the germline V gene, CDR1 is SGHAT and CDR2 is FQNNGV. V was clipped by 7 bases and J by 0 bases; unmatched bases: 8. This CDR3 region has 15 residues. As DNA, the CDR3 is TGTGCCAGCACCAGGGGGTCGGGGTACCAAGAGACCCAGTACTTC. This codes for CASTRGSGYQETQYF.

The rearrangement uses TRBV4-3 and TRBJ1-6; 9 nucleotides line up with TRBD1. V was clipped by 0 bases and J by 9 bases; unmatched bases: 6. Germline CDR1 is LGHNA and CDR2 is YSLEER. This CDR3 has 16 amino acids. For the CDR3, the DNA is TGCGCCAGCAGCCAAGATCGGACAGGGGATCTTTCACCCCTCCACTTT. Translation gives CASSQDRTGDLSPLHF.

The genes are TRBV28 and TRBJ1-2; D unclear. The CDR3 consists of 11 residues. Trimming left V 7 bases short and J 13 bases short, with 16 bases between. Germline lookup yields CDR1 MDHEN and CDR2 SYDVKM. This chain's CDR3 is CASNSWSYCTF. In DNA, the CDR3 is TGTGCCAGCAACTCCTGGTCTTATTGCACCTTC.

The CDR3 region has the DNA TGTGCCTGGAGTGTACTAACCCAAGAGACCCAGTACTTC. This encodes CAWSVLTQETQYF. The chain links TRBV30 to TRBJ2-5; no clear D gene. Germline V lookup: CDR1 GTSNPN, CDR2 SVGIG (reference sequence). The CDR3 runs to 13 residues. Trimming stripped 0 bases from V and 1 base from J, with 6 bases between.

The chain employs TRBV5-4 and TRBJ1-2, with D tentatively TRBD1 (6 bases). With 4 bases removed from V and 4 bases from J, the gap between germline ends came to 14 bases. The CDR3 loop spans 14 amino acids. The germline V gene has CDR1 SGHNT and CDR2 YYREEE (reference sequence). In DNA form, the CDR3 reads TGTGCCAGCAGCCCGCCCGGACAGACCTATGGCTACACCTTC. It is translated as CASSPPGQTYGYTF.

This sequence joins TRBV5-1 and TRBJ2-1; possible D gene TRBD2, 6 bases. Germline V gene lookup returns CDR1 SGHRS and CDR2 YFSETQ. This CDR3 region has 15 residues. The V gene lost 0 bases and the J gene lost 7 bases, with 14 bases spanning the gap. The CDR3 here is CASSLVVGGPNEQFF. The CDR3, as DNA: TGCGCCAGCAGCTTGGTGGTGGGGGGTCCAAATGAGCAGTTCTTC.

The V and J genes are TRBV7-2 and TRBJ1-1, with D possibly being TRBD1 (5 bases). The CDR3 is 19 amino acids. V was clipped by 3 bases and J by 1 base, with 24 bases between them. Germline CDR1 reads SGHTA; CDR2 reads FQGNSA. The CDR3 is CASSFPYGRDKWGNTEAFF. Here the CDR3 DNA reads TGTGCCAGCAGCTTTCCCTATGGCAGGGATAAGTGGGGGAACACTGAAGCTTTCTTT.

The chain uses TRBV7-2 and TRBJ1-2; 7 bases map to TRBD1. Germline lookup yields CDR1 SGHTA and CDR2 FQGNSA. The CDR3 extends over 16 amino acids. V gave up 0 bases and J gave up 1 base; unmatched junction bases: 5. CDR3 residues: CASSLAQGGLNYGYTF. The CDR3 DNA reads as TGTGCCAGCAGCTTAGCCCAAGGGGGCCTTAACTATGGCTACACCTTC.

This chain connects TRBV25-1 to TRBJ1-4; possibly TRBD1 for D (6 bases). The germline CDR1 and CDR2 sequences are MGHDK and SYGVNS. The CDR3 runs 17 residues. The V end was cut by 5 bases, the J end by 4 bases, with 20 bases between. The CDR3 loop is CASSLNEWDTDNEKLFF. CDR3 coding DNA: TGTGCCAGCAGTCTGAACGAGTGGGACACAGATAATGAAAAACTGTTTTTT.

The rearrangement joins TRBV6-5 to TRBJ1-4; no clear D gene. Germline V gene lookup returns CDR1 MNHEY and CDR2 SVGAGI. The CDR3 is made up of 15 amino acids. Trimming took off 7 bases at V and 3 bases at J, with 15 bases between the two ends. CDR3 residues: CASTPRSNPNEKLFF. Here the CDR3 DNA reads TGTGCCAGCACCCCTAGGAGTAACCCTAATGAAAAACTGTTTTTT.